The 9 T cell receptor beta chains in this list originate from one sample, sequenced in a study of vaccination effects on CD4 cells after COVID-19. Peptide-pool stimulation followed by sequencing identified expanded antigen-specific CD4+ clonotypes in the ViraFEST assay. CD4+ T cells were isolated after around 9 days of culture. Vaccine recipients had no previous SARS-CoV-2 infection; their nucleocapsid antibodies were negative. Antigens of these TCRs are unknown. This table comes from immunoSEQ multiplex PCR, and its TCRdb copy is limited to in-frame clones, with some not included. The profile shows approximately 23,000 clones, approximately 70% of them singletons. The sequencing here drew on CD4+ T cells from PBMCs cultured with HCoV-NL63 spike peptides, taken before COVID-19 vaccination. The receptors originated from a human donor who received a COVID-19 vaccine.

The chain uses TRBV10-3 and TRBJ1-4; TRBD1 might be the D (5 bases). CDR3 size: 14 residues. V dropped 3 bases and J dropped 6 bases, with 11 bases sitting between them. CDR1 is ENHRY and CDR2 is SYGVKD in the germline V gene. The DNA for the CDR3 is TGTGCCATCAGTGATAAGGGGACGGATGAAAAACTGTTTTTT. Residues: CAISDKGTDEKLFF.

This clone came up once. The J gene is TRBJ1-4, the V gene TRBV18, with D uncertain. V lost 3 bases to trimming and J lost 4 bases, with 6 bases between them. The CDR3 has 13 amino acids. Per the germline V gene, CDR1 is KGHSH and CDR2 is LQKENI. CDR3 residues: CASSPGINEKLFF. The CDR3 nucleotides are TGTGCCAGCTCACCCGGGATTAATGAAAAACTGTTTTTT.

This chain links TRBV9 with TRBJ2-3; a possible D gene is TRBD1 (6 bases). This CDR3 has 14 amino acids. V dropped 0 bases and J dropped 4 bases, with 9 bases sitting between them. Germline CDR1 reads SGDLS; CDR2 reads YYNGEE. The chain's CDR3 is CASSVGAGADTQYF. In DNA form, the CDR3 reads TGTGCCAGCAGCGTAGGCGCAGGGGCAGATACGCAGTATTTT.

The V call is TRBV29-1, the J call TRBJ1-5; perhaps TRBD1 as D (5 bases). This CDR3 spans 12 amino acids. Deletions cut 4 bases from V and 5 bases from J, with 9 bases between. Looked up from germline, CDR1 is SQVTM and CDR2 is ANQGSEA. The CDR3 DNA reads TGCAGCGTTGGGGCCAGGGATCAGCCCCAGCATTTT. Its protein product is CSVGARDQPQHF.

This clone is a singleton in its sample. The CDR3 nucleotides read TGTGCCAGCAGGCAGGACAGGGTCTCTGGAAACACCATATATTTT. The encoded protein is CASRQDRVSGNTIYF. The chain uses TRBV6-6 and TRBJ1-3; 8 positions match TRBD1. Germline assignment: CDR1 MNHNY and CDR2 SVGAGI (reference sequence). J gave up 0 bases and V 6 bases, and 4 bases lay outside the gene matches. The CDR3 runs 15 residues.

This clone came up a few times. The chain links TRBV12-5 to TRBJ2-7; D may be TRBD1 (5 bases). This CDR3 spans 15 amino acids. Germline CDR1 and CDR2: LGHNT and FRNRAP. V lost 5 bases and J 4 bases, leaving 18 bases between the germline ends. The CDR3 spells CASGPTTVRSYEQYF. CDR3 sequence (DNA): TGTGCTAGTGGTCCTACGACAGTGCGAAGTTACGAGCAGTACTTC. Complete variable domain (other parts from reference TRBV12-5 and TRBJ2-7): DARVTQTPRHKVTEMGQEVTMRCQPILGHNTVFWYRQTMMQGLELLAYFRNRAPLDDSGMPKDRFSAEMPDATLATLKIQPSEPRDSAVYFCASGPTTVRSYEQYFGPGTRLTVT.

This chain uses TRBV3-1 (or the pseudogene TRBV3-2) with TRBJ2-1; weak D call: TRBD2 (6 bases). CDR1 is LGHDT and CDR2 is YNNKEL in the germline V gene (reference sequence). Trimming removed 4 bases at V and 1 base at J, with 11 bases between. The CDR3 contains 15 residues. The CDR3 nucleotides are TGTGCCAGCAGCCCAACGGGGGATTCCTACAATGAGCAGTTCTTC. Translation gives CASSPTGDSYNEQFF.

There are a few counts of this clone. V and J are TRBV5-4 and TRBJ2-2; D perhaps matches TRBD1 (6 bases). CDR3 size: 17 residues. Germline assignment: CDR1 SGHNT and CDR2 YYREEE (reference sequence). V lost 2 bases, J lost 4 bases, and 18 bases lay in between. The CDR3 nucleotides read TGTGCCAGCAGCTTCGCCGGACAGTTGCTTGCCACCGGGGAGCTGTTTTTT. Its translation: CASSFAGQLLATGELFF.

The chain employs TRBV4-1 and TRBJ2-4; D not resolved. CDR3 length equals 11 residues. Germline V lookup: CDR1 MGHRA, CDR2 YSYEKL. Trimming cost V 4 bases and J 8 bases, with 6 bases left between them. The CDR3 DNA sequence: TGCGCCAGCAGCCTAAGGGACATTCAGTACTTC. Its protein product is CASSLRDIQYF.